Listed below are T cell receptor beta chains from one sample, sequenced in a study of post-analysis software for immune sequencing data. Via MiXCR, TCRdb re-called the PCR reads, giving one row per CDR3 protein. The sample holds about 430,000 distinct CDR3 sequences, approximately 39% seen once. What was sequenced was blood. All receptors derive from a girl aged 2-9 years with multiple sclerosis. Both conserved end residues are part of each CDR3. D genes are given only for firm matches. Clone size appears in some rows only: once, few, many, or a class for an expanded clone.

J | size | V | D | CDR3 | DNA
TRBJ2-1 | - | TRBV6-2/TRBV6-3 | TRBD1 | CASSYDRVVDEQFF | TGTGCCAGCAGTTACGACAGGGTGGTCGATGAGCAGTTCTTC
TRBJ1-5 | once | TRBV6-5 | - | CASRWAGNQPQHF | TGTGCCAGCAGATGGGCAGGCAATCAGCCCCAGCATTTT
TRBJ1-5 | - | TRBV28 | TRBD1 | CASSPVGTGGWDQPQHF | TGTGCCAGCAGCCCAGTCGGGACAGGGGGCTGGGATCAGCCCCAGCATTTT
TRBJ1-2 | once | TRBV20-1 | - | CSTLTESNYGYTF | TGCAGTACTTTGACAGAGTCTAACTATGGCTACACCTTC
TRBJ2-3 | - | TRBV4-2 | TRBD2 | CASSQDRVAGNTQYF | TGTGCCAGCAGCCAAGATCGTGTAGCGGGCAATACGCAGTATTTT
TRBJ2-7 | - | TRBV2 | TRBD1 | CASSWDREFYEQYF | TGTGCCAGCAGTTGGGACAGGGAATTCTACGAGCAGTACTTC
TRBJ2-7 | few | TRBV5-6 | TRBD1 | CASTQWTGAYEQYF | TGTGCCAGCACCCAGTGGACAGGAGCCTACGAGCAGTACTTC
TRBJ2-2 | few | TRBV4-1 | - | CASSQDTGWSGELFF | TGCGCCAGCAGCCAAGACACCGGGTGGTCCGGGGAGCTGTTTTTT
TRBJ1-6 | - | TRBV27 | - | CASSLSDERTAPLHF | TGTGCCAGCAGTTTATCAGACGAACGGACGGCCCCCCTCCACTTT
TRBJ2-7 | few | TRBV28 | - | CASSYYLGTSYEQYF | TGTGCCAGCAGTTACTATCTGGGCACCTCCTACGAGCAGTACTTC
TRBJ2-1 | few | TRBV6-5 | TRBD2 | CASSRLAGGIYNEQFF | TGTGCCAGCAGTCGACTAGCGGGGGGAATCTACAATGAGCAGTTCTTC
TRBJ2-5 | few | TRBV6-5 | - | CASLSSPQKTQYF | TGTGCCAGCCTGAGTAGCCCGCAGAAGACCCAGTACTTC
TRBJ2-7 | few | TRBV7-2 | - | CASSSYTGSYEQYF | TGTGCCAGCAGCTCCTACACCGGCTCCTACGAGCAGTACTTC
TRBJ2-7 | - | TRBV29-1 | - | CSVEGMAGGDLYEQYF | TGCAGCGTTGAAGGAATGGCAGGCGGAGACCTCTACGAGCAGTACTTC
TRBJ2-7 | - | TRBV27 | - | CASSWGPTYEQYF | TGTGCCAGCAGTTGGGGACCCACCTACGAGCAGTACTTC
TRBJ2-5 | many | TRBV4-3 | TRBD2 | CASSPTSGRGETQYF | TGCGCCAGCAGCCCGACTAGCGGGAGGGGTGAGACCCAGTACTTC
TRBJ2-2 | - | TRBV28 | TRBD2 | CASISGGLAGTGELFF | TGTGCCAGCATTTCAGGGGGACTAGCGGGCACCGGGGAGCTGTTTTTT
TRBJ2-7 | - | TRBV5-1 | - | CASSGDRSSYEQYF | TGTGCCAGCAGTGGAGACAGGAGTTCCTACGAGCAGTACTTC
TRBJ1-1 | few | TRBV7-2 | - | CASNRQAGTTEAFF | TGTGCCAGCAACCGACAGGCCGGGACGACTGAAGCTTTCTTT
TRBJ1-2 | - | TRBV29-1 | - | CSVRPARGGYGYTF | TGCAGCGTGCGCCCGGCCCGGGGGGGCTATGGCTACACCTTC
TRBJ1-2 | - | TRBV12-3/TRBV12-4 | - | CASSFGVVGYTF | TGTGCCAGCAGTTTCGGGGTCGTCGGCTACACCTTC
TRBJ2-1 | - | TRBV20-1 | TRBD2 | CSARGGGYGVNEQFF | TGCAGTGCTAGAGGGGGAGGGTATGGGGTAAATGAGCAGTTCTTC
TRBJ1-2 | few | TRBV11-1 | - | CASSFRGSQYGYTF | TGTGCCAGCAGCTTCAGGGGCAGCCAATATGGCTACACCTTC
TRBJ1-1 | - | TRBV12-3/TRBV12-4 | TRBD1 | CASSWTGEEDEAFF | TGTGCCAGCAGCTGGACAGGGGAGGAGGATGAAGCTTTCTTT